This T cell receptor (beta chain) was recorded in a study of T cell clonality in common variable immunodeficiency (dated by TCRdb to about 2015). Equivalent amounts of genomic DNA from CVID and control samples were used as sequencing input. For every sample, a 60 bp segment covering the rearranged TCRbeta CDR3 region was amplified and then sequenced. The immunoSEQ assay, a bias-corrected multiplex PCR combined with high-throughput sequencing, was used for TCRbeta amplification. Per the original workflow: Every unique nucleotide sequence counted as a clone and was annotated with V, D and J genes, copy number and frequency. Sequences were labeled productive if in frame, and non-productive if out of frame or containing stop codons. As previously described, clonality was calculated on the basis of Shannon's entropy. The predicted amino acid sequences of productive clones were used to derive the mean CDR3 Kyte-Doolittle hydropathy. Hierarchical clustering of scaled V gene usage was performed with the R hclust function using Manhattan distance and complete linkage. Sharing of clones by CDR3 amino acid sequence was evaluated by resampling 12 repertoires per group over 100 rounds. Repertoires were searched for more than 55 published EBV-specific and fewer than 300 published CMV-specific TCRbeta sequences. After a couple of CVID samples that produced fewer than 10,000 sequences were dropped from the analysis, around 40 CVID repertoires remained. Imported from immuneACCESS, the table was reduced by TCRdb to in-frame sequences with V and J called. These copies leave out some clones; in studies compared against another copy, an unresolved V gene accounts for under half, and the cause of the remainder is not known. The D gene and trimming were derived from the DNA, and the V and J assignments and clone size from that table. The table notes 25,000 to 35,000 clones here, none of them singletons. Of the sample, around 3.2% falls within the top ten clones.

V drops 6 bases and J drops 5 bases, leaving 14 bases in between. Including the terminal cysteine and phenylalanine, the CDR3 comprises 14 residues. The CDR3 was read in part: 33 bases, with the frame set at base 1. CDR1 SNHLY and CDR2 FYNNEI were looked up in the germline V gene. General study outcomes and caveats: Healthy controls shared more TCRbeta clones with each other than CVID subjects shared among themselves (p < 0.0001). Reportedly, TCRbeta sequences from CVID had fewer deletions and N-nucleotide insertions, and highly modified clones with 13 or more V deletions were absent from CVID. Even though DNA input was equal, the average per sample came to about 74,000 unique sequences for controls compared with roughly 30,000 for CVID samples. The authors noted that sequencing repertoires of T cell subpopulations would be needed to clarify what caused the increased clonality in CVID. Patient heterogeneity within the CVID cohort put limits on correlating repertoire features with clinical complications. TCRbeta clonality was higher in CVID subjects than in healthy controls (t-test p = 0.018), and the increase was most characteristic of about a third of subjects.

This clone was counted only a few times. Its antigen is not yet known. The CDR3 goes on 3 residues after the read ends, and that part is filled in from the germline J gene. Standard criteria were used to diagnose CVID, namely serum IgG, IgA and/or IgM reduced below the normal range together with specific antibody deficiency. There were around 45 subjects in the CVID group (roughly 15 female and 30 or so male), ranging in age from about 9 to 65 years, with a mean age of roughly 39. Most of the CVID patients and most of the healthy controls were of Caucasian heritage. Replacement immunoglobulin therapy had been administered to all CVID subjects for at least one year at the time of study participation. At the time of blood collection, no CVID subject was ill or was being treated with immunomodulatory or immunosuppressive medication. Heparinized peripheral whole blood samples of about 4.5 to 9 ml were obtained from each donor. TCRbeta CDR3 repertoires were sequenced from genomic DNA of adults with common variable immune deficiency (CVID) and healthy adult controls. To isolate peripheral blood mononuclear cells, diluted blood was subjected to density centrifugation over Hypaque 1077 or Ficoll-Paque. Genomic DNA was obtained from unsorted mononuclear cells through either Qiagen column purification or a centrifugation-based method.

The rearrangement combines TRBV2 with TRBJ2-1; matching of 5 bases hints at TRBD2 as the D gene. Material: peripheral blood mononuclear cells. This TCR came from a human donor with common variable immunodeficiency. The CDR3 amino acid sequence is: CASRLAEDNNEQFF. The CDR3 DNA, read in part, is TGTGCCAGCAGGCTAGCTGAGGATAACAATGAG.